This is a list of T cell receptor beta chains from one sample in a study of blood T cell repertoires in COVID-19. Data came from immunoSEQ multiplex PCR; TCRdb stores just in-frame clones and leaves some out. The profile covers 140,000 to 150,000 clones, with roughly nine tenths appearing a single time and 3% taken by the ten largest. Sequenced material: peripheral blood. The receptors were sampled from a woman aged 60-75 years with active COVID-19. CDR3s include the opening cysteine and the closing phenylalanine or tryptophan. The D gene is left open where the match is weak. Size is stated for part of the rows, as once, few or many counts, or as a class when the clone is expanded.

D gene | clone size | J gene | V gene | CDR3 protein | CDR3 DNA
TRBD2 | NA | TRBJ2-1 | TRBV5-4 | CASSLGLAGVNEQFF | TGTGCCAGCAGCTTGGGACTAGCGGGAGTTAATGAGCAGTTCTTC
TRBD2 | NA | TRBJ2-7 | TRBV9 | CASSVEGSGSYEQYF | TGTGCCAGCAGCGTAGAGGGTAGCGGGAGCTACGAGCAGTACTTC
NA | NA | TRBJ2-1 | TRBV11-2 | CASSQQAKFF | TGTGCCAGCAGCCAACAGGCAAAGTTCTTC
TRBD2 | NA | TRBJ2-7 | TRBV2 | CATDDLPEWTSGREGPTRYYEQYF | TGTGCCACGGACGACCTCCCTGAGTGGACTAGCGGGAGAGAGGGCCCAACTAGGTACTACGAGCAGTACTTC
NA | NA | TRBJ2-1 | TRBV9 | CASSVANERLRNVYNEQFF | TGTGCCAGCAGCGTAGCTAATGAGCGGCTACGGAACGTCTACAATGAGCAGTTCTTC
TRBD1 | NA | TRBJ2-7 | TRBV28 | CASSPTGTGRYEQYF | TGTGCCAGCAGTCCTACTGGGACAGGGCGGTACGAGCAGTACTTC
TRBD2 | NA | TRBJ2-1 | TRBV11-3 | CASSGAGTTKNNEQFF | TGTGCCAGCAGCGGAGCCGGGACTACCAAGAACAATGAGCAGTTCTTC
TRBD2 | NA | TRBJ2-2 | TRBV7-7 | CASTTGLAETGELFF | TGTGCCAGCACCACGGGACTAGCGGAAACCGGGGAGCTGTTTTTT
TRBD1 | NA | TRBJ2-1 | TRBV5-4 | CASSRDSQNYNEQFF | TGTGCCAGCAGCAGGGACAGTCAAAACTACAATGAGCAGTTCTTC
NA | NA | TRBJ2-5 | TRBV6-1 | CASSEGLIHRGETQYF | TGTGCCAGCAGTGAAGGGCTCATACACCGAGGAGAGACCCAGTACTTC
NA | once | TRBJ2-1 | TRBV11-2 | CASRALWGTYNEQFF | TGTGCCAGCAGGGCGCTTTGGGGCACCTACAATGAGCAGTTCTTC
TRBD2 | NA | TRBJ2-3 | TRBV2 | CASSGASGSADTQYF | TGTGCCAGCAGTGGGGCTAGCGGGAGTGCAGATACGCAGTATTTT
TRBD2 | NA | TRBJ2-7 | TRBV27 | CASSPYGLAGNSYEQYF | TGTGCCAGCAGTCCCTATGGACTAGCGGGAAACTCCTACGAGCAGTACTTC
NA | once | TRBJ1-6 | TRBV5-4 | CASSTGLGGYNSPLHF | TGTGCCAGCAGTACAGGGCTGGGGGGGTATAATTCACCCCTCCACTTT
NA | NA | TRBJ2-4 | TRBV7-2 | CASSLGRIQNIQYF | TGTGCCAGCAGCCTAGGGCGGATCCAAAACATTCAGTACTTC
TRBD2 | NA | TRBJ2-1 | TRBV29-1 | CSVGSSSGRPYNEQFF | TGCAGCGTTGGATCCTCTAGCGGGAGGCCCTACAATGAGCAGTTCTTC
TRBD1 | NA | TRBJ1-1 | TRBV12-3/TRBV12-4 | CASRQGANTEAFF | TGTGCCAGCAGGCAGGGGGCGAACACTGAAGCTTTCTTT
NA | NA | TRBJ2-7 | TRBV18 | CASSPPVVGGSREQYF | TGTGCCAGCTCACCACCGGTCGTGGGAGGATCGAGAGAGCAGTACTTC
TRBD1 | NA | TRBJ1-1 | TRBV6-2/TRBV6-3 | CASSQDRGLVSFF | TGTGCCAGCAGCCAGGACAGGGGGCTGGTATCTTTCTTT
NA | NA | TRBJ1-1 | TRBV5-1 | CASSLQTAPNTEAFF | TGCGCCAGCAGCCTTCAGACAGCCCCGAACACTGAAGCTTTCTTT
TRBD2 | NA | TRBJ2-7 | TRBV15 | CATSRTSGTGSYEQYF | TGTGCCACCAGCAGGACTAGCGGGACGGGCTCCTACGAGCAGTACTTC
TRBD1 | NA | TRBJ2-2 | TRBV9 | CASSPPFRGRGELFF | TGTGCCAGCAGCCCCCCCTTCAGGGGGCGCGGGGAGCTGTTTTTT
NA | NA | TRBJ1-1 | TRBV18 | CASSPNGAALGTEAFF | TGTGCCAGCTCACCGAATGGCGCGGCCTTGGGCACTGAAGCTTTCTTT
NA | NA | TRBJ2-1 | TRBV3-1/TRBV3-2 | CASSQTPDLYNEQFF | TGTGCCAGCAGCCAGACACCGGACTTATACAATGAGCAGTTCTTC
TRBD2 | NA | TRBJ2-1 | TRBV3-1/TRBV3-2 | CASSQDWTSGGYNEQFF | TGTGCCAGCAGCCAAGATTGGACTAGCGGGGGATACAATGAGCAGTTCTTC
TRBD2 | NA | TRBJ2-1 | TRBV19 | CASRTSGREGERGGSYNEQFF | TGTGCCAGTAGGACTAGCGGGAGAGAGGGCGAAAGGGGCGGCTCCTACAATGAGCAGTTCTTC
TRBD1 | NA | TRBJ1-2 | TRBV11-3 | CASSGSPGGGYTF | TGTGCCAGCAGTGGGAGTCCAGGGGGTGGCTACACCTTC
TRBD1 | NA | TRBJ1-1 | TRBV18 | CASSLHPGGNTEAFF | TGTGCCAGCTCACTACACCCAGGGGGGAACACTGAAGCTTTCTTT
NA | NA | TRBJ1-1 | TRBV27 | CATQEGGLNTEAFF | TGTGCCACCCAGGAGGGGGGGTTGAACACTGAAGCTTTCTTT
TRBD1 | NA | TRBJ2-4 | TRBV2 | CASSDIWTGGLAKNIQYF | TGTGCCAGCAGTGATATCTGGACAGGGGGTTTAGCCAAAAACATTCAGTACTTC
NA | NA | TRBJ2-5 | TRBV4-1 | CASSQDHLAQYF | TGCGCCAGCAGCCAAGATCACCTAGCCCAGTACTTC